The T cell receptor (beta chain) described here comes from a study of T-cell reconstitution after alpha-beta-depleted transplantation in children (dated by TCRdb to the mid-2010s). Looking at the study overall: The study quantitatively tracked T-cell immune reconstitution after TCRalphabeta/CD19-depleted allogeneic hematopoietic cell transplantation in children using TCR repertoire profiling.

The library was generated by PCR. TCRdb names Illumina HiSeq 2500 as the instrument used. TCR libraries were prepared with molecular barcoding, using unique molecular identifiers to normalize TCRbeta repertoire quantification. TCRdb reprocessed the public reads (quality trimming at Q25 with fastp, clone calling with MiXCR) and kept in-frame beta chains. All rows with the same CDR3 protein become a single entry with the most common DNA and genes. The sample data list some 220,000 distinct CDR3 sequences, and 9.5% to 13% of these were observed just once. The ten biggest clones cover 28% of the sample. The investigation overall reported the following: Over the following months the frequencies of hyperexpanded clones went down, and after one year T-cell counts and TCRbeta diversity were mostly credited to newly produced T cells. The apparently early alphabetaT-cell count recovery about two months after transplant was reportedly dependent on only several hundred rapidly expanded clones derived from non-depleted graft cells. In some patients, the high TCRbeta diversity seen at day 60 was put down to recipient T cells and intrathymic progenitors that had survived conditioning.

Clipping removes 1 base from V and 4 bases from J, with 8 as the unmatched junction base count. As encoded in the germline V gene (reference sequence), CDR1 is LGHDT while CDR2 is YNNKEL. The CDR3 numbers 17 residues from cysteine through phenylalanine. Only the CDR3 DNA is retained, 51 bases long and in frame from the first base. Interpreted using the paper, the treatment or condition label stands for: allogeneic hematopoietic cell transplantation with graft depleted of TCRalphabeta T cells and CD19 B cells. TCRalphabeta/CD19-depleted allogeneic hematopoietic cell grafts were given to the transplant recipients, all of whom were children. Ten or more counts support this clonotype. The specificity of this receptor is unknown. Base quality data are lacking; no much larger clone is found one base away.

Here the chain combines TRBV3-1 and TRBJ2-5; 11 central bases correspond to TRBD2. The sequence was obtained from a child in the first two years of life with acute myeloid leukemia, due to receive a stem cell transplant. Sequenced material: PBMCs, taken before TCRalphabeta/CD19-depleted stem cell transplant. The bases are TGTGCCAGCAGCCAAGTAAAACTAGCGGGAGTTCGAGAGACCCAGTACTTC. It is translated as CASSQVKLAGVRETQYF.